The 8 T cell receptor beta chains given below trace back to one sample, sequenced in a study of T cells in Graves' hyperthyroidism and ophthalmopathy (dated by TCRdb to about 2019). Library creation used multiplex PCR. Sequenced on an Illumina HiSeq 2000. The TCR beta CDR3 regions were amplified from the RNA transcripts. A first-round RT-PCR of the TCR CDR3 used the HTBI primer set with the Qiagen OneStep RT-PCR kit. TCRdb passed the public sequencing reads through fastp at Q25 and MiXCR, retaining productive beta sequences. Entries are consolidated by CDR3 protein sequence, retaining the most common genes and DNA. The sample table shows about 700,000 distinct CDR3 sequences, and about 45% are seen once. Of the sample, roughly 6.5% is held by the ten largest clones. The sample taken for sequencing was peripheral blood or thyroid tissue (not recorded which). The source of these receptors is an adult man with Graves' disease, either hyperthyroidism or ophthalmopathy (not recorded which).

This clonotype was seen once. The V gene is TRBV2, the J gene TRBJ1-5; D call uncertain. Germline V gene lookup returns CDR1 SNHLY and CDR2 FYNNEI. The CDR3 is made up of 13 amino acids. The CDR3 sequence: CARVTLGNQPQHF. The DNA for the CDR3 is TGTGCTAGAGTTACACTGGGCAATCAGCCCCAGCATTTT.

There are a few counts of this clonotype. The CDR3: CASSSGQVGRPQHF. CDR3 DNA: TGTGCCAGCAGTTCAGGACAGGTCGGACGGCCCCAGCATTTT. This chain uses TRBV12-3 or TRBV12-4 with TRBJ1-5; TRBD1 matches at 7 bases. V lost 4 bases, J lost 9 bases, and 9 bases stayed unmatched. The CDR3 consists of 14 residues.

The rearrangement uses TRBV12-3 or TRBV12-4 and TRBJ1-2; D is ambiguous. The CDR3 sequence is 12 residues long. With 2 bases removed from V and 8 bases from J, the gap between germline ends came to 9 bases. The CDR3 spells CASSLWAKGYTF. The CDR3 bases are TGTGCCAGCAGTTTATGGGCAAAGGGCTACACCTTC.

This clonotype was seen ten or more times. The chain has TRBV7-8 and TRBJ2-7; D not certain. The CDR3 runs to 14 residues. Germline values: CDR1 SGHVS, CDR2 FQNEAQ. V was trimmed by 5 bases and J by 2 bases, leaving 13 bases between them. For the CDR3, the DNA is TGTGCCAGCAGCGGCAGCCGGGTTACCTACGAGCAGTACTTC. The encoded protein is CASSGSRVTYEQYF.

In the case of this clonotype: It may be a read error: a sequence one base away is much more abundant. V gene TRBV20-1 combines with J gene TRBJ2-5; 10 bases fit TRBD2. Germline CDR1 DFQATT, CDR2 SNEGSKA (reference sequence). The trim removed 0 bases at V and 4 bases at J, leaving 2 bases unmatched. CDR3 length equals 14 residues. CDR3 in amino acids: CSARDLAGAETQYF. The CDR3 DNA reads TGCAGTGCTAGAGACCTAGCGGGGGCAGAGACCCAGTACTTC.

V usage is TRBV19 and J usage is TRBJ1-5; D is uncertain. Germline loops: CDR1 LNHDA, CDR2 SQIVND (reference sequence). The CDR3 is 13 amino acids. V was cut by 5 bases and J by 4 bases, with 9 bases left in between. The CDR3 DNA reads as TGTGCCAGTAGTGGGTCAGTTAATCAGCCCCAGCATTTT. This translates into CASSGSVNQPQHF.

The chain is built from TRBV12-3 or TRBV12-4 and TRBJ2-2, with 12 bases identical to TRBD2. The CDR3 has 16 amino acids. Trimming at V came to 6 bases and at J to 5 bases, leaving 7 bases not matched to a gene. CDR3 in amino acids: CASRRTSGTLTGELFF. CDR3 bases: TGTGCCAGCAGACGGACTAGCGGGACGCTAACCGGGGAGCTGTTTTTT.

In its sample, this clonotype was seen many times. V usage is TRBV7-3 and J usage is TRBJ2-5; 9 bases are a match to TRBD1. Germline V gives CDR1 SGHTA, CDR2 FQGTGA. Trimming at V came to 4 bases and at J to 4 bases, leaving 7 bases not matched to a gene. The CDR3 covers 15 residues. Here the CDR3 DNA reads TGTGCCAGCAGCTCGACCGGGACAGGGCTAGAGACCCAGTACTTC. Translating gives CASSSTGTGLETQYF.